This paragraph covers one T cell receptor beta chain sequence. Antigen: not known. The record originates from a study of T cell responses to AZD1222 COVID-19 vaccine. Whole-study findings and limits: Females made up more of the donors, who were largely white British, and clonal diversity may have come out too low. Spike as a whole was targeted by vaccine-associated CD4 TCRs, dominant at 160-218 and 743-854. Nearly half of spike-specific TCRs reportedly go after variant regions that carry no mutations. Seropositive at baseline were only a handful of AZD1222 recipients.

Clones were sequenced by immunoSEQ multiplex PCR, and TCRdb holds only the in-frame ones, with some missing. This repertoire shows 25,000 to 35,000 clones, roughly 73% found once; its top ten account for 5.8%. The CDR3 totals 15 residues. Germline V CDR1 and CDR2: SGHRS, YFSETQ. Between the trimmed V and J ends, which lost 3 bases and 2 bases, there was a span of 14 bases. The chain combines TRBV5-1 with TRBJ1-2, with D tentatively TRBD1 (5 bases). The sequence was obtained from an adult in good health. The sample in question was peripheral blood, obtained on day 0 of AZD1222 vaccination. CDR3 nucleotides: TGCGCCAGCAGCTCGGGACCAGGAGCGAACTATGGCTACACCTTC. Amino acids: CASSSGPGANYGYTF.